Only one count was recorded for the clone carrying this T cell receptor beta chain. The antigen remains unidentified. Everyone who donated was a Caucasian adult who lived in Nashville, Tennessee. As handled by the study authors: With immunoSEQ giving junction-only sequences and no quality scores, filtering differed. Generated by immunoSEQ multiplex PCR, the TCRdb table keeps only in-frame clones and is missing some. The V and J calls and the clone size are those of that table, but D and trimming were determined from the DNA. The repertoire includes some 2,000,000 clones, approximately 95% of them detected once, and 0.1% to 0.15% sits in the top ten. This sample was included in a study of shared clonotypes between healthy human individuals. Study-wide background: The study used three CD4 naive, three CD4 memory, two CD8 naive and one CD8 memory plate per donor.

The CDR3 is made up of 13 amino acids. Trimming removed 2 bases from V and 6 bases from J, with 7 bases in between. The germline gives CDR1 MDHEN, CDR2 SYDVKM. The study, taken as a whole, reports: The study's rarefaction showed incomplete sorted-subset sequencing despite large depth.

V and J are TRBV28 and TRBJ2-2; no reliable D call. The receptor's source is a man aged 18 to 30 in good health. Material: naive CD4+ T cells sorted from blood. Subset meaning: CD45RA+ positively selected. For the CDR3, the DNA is TGTGCCAGCAGTTTACGAGAAGCCGGGGAGCTGTTTTTT. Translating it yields CASSLREAGELFF. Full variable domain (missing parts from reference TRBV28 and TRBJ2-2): DVKVTQSSRYLVKRTGEKVFLECVQDMDHENMFWYRQDPGLGLRLIYFSYDVKMKEKGDIPEGYSVSREKKERFSLILESASTNQTSMYLCASSLREAGELFFGEGSRLTVL.